Listed below are T cell receptor beta chains from one sample, sequenced in a study of cytomegalovirus exposure and HLA in healthy donors. Sequencing used immunoSEQ multiplex PCR; TCRdb keeps in-frame clones, though not all of them. The data show 150,000 to 200,000 clones, under 90% seen once. The specimen was PBMCs. These receptors were collected from a woman aged 18-29 years in good health and CMV-seropositive. The CDR3 runs from the conserved cysteine through the conserved F or W. The D gene is left open where the match is weak. Expanded clones get a size class; other rows say once, few or many, or leave the size out.

NA	NA	TRBJ2-7	TRBV19	CASSIWGRSYEQYF	TGTGCCAGTAGTATATGGGGGCGCTCCTACGAGCAGTACTTC
NA	NA	TRBJ2-1	TRBV6-4	CASSDSEPGEQFF	TGTGCCAGCAGTGACTCTGAGCCAGGGGAGCAGTTCTTC
NA	NA	TRBJ1-5	TRBV30	CAWKLRTGNQPQHF	TGTGCCTGGAAACTAAGGACGGGGAATCAGCCCCAGCATTTT
TRBD2	once	TRBJ2-1	TRBV11-1	CASSLRLAGDGEQFF	TGTGCCAGCAGCTTGCGGCTAGCGGGAGACGGTGAGCAGTTCTTC
TRBD2	NA	TRBJ2-7	TRBV11-2	CASSLSSTSGSREQYF	TGTGCCAGCAGCTTATCGTCGACTAGCGGGAGTCGGGAGCAGTACTTC
NA	NA	TRBJ1-5	TRBV19	CASSTGALGNQPQHF	TGTGCCAGTAGTACAGGGGCGTTGGGCAATCAGCCCCAGCATTTT
TRBD1	NA	TRBJ1-1	TRBV6-5	CASSEQTGRTEAFF	TGTGCCAGCAGTGAACAGACAGGGCGGACTGAAGCTTTCTTT
TRBD2	NA	TRBJ2-7	TRBV7-3	CASSFSSGPYEQYF	TGTGCCAGCAGCTTCTCTAGCGGCCCCTACGAGCAGTACTTC
TRBD2	NA	TRBJ2-7	TRBV18	CASSLAGITSYEQYF	TGTGCCAGCTCACTAGCGGGAATAACGTCCTACGAGCAGTACTTC
NA	NA	TRBJ1-1	TRBV9	CATGVGANTEAFF	TGTGCCACCGGAGTGGGGGCGAACACTGAAGCTTTCTTT
NA	NA	TRBJ1-3	TRBV6-1	CASPGGLSGNTIYF	TGTGCCAGCCCGGGGGGTCTCTCTGGAAACACCATATATTTT
TRBD1	NA	TRBJ2-2	TRBV5-1	CASSEGDRSGELFF	TGCGCCAGCAGCGAAGGGGACAGGAGCGGGGAGCTGTTTTTT
NA	NA	TRBJ2-7	TRBV9	CASSVQGYTYEQYF	TGTGCCAGCAGCGTCCAGGGTTACACCTACGAGCAGTACTTC
NA	once	TRBJ2-1	TRBV7-9	CASSVQNPRDEQFF	TGTGCCAGCAGCGTCCAGAACCCCCGGGATGAGCAGTTCTTC
NA	NA	TRBJ2-3	TRBV30	CAWGASSTTDTQYF	TGTGCCTGGGGAGCCAGCTCGACCACAGATACGCAGTATTTT
NA	NA	TRBJ2-5	TRBV18	CASSPSIAGLQETQYF	TGTGCCAGCTCACCCAGCATCGCAGGCCTCCAAGAGACCCAGTACTTC
NA	few	TRBJ1-3	TRBV2	CASGSNRASGNTIYF	TGTGCCAGCGGATCGAACAGGGCGTCTGGAAACACCATATATTTT
NA	NA	TRBJ1-1	TRBV5-4	CASSLVGGGNTEAFF	TGTGCCAGCAGCTTGGTTGGGGGAGGGAACACTGAAGCTTTCTTT
TRBD1	few	TRBJ2-1	TRBV5-1	CASSLAGGTYNEQFF	TGCGCCAGCAGCTTGGCAGGGGGAACCTACAATGAGCAGTTCTTC
NA	few	TRBJ1-1	TRBV4-1	CASSQVGAEAFF	TGCGCCAGCAGCCAAGTAGGGGCTGAAGCTTTCTTT
TRBD2	NA	TRBJ2-7	TRBV29-1	CSVGLLAGGTAEQYF	TGCAGCGTTGGGTTGTTAGCGGGAGGTACGGCCGAGCAGTACTTC
TRBD1	NA	TRBJ2-1	TRBV30	CAWSKQGRRYNEQFF	TGTGCCTGGAGCAAACAGGGGCGCCGTTACAATGAGCAGTTCTTC
NA	few	TRBJ1-5	TRBV29-1	CSVGQDFNQPQHF	TGCAGCGTTGGCCAGGACTTCAATCAGCCCCAGCATTTT
NA	NA	TRBJ2-7	TRBV7-3	CASSHPVAPRSSYEQYF	TGTGCCAGCAGCCACCCCGTTGCGCCGCGGAGCTCCTACGAGCAGTACTTC
NA	NA	TRBJ2-7	TRBV27	CAVLSGVTYEQYF	TGTGCCGTTTTGTCGGGGGTGACCTACGAGCAGTACTTC
NA	once	TRBJ1-4	TRBV6-6	CASSRSNEKLFF	TGTGCCAGCAGTAGGAGTAATGAAAAACTGTTTTTT
TRBD2	NA	TRBJ2-7	TRBV29-1	CSVGGLSGSYEQYF	TGCAGCGTTGGGGGTCTTAGCGGGAGTTACGAGCAGTACTTC
TRBD1	NA	TRBJ1-1	TRBV9	CASSVGSGGARDTEAFF	TGTGCCAGCAGCGTAGGTTCAGGGGGCGCAAGGGACACTGAAGCTTTCTTT
TRBD1	few	TRBJ2-3	TRBV14	CASRQQGAGTDTQYF	TGTGCCAGCAGACAACAGGGGGCTGGAACAGATACGCAGTATTTT
TRBD2	NA	TRBJ2-5	TRBV9	CASSVGGRGRETQYF	TGTGCCAGCAGCGTAGGCGGGAGAGGTAGAGAGACCCAGTACTTC
TRBD1	NA	TRBJ2-7	TRBV6-1	CASSEETGIGYYEQYF	TGTGCCAGCAGTGAAGAGACAGGGATCGGATACTACGAGCAGTACTTC
NA	NA	TRBJ2-1	TRBV7-3	CASSSIWSGSYNEQFF	TGTGCCAGCAGCTCCATCTGGAGCGGCTCCTACAATGAGCAGTTCTTC
TRBD1	NA	TRBJ1-1	TRBV5-4	CASSAGTGNTEAFF	TGTGCCAGCAGCGCCGGGACAGGGAACACTGAAGCTTTCTTT
TRBD1	NA	TRBJ2-7	TRBV10-2	CASSESRGYEQYF	TGCGCCAGCAGTGAGTCCAGGGGGTACGAGCAGTACTTC
TRBD1	NA	TRBJ1-2	TRBV4-3	CASSQGQGYGYTF	TGCGCCAGCAGCCAAGGACAGGGCTATGGCTACACCTTC
NA	NA	TRBJ2-1	TRBV11-3	CASSLSGPGGGFF	TGTGCCAGCAGCTTAAGTGGGCCGGGGGGCGGATTCTTC
TRBD2	NA	TRBJ2-3	TRBV10-3	CAISDLLAGGPGVDTQYF	TGTGCCATCAGTGACCTACTAGCGGGAGGGCCCGGGGTAGATACGCAGTATTTT
TRBD2	NA	TRBJ2-7	TRBV5-4	CASSPREGNSYEQYF	TGTGCCAGCAGCCCCCGGGAGGGTAACTCCTACGAGCAGTACTTC
NA	NA	TRBJ2-7	TRBV4-1	CASSQVSGADHEQYF	TGCGCCAGCAGCCAAGTCTCAGGGGCAGACCACGAGCAGTACTTC
TRBD2	NA	TRBJ2-7	TRBV19	CASSIRTSATYEQYF	TGTGCCAGTAGTATCCGGACTAGCGCCACTTACGAGCAGTACTTC
TRBD1	NA	TRBJ2-6	TRBV7-9	CASSTRQGSGANVLTF	TGTGCCAGCAGCACCCGACAGGGATCTGGGGCCAACGTCCTGACTTTC
TRBD2	NA	TRBJ2-7	TRBV10-3	CAISREGEQYF	TGTGCCATCTCCCGGGAGGGCGAGCAGTACTTC
NA	once	TRBJ2-6	TRBV6-5	CASSYRTPGANVLTF	TGTGCCAGCAGTTATAGGACACCTGGGGCCAACGTCCTGACTTTC
TRBD1	NA	TRBJ1-2	TRBV7-8	CASSSGTGKTNYGYTF	TGTGCCAGCAGCAGTGGGACAGGGAAAACTAACTATGGCTACACCTTC
TRBD2	NA	TRBJ2-1	TRBV2	CASSGLAGNNEQFF	TGTGCCAGCAGCGGACTAGCGGGTAACAATGAGCAGTTCTTC
TRBD2	NA	TRBJ2-1	TRBV29-1	CSVEPAGTGEQFF	TGCAGCGTTGAGCCAGCGGGAACCGGTGAGCAGTTCTTC
NA	NA	TRBJ2-3	TRBV4-3	CASSQEVRRGADTQYF	TGCGCCAGCAGCCAAGAGGTCCGGAGGGGCGCAGATACGCAGTATTTT
TRBD1	once	TRBJ2-1	TRBV6-6	CASTTTLGQTNEQFF	TGTGCCAGCACGACGACTCTGGGACAGACCAATGAGCAGTTCTTC
NA	NA	TRBJ2-3	TRBV27	CASSLEAGSTDTQYF	TGTGCCAGCAGTTTAGAGGCGGGGAGCACAGATACGCAGTATTTT
NA	NA	TRBJ1-2	TRBV28	CASSPGGSVNGYTF	TGTGCCAGCAGTCCCGGAGGGTCAGTGAATGGCTACACCTTC
NA	NA	TRBJ1-3	TRBV27	CASSQGIFGNTIYF	TGTGCCAGCAGTCAGGGGATTTTTGGAAACACCATATATTTT
NA	NA	TRBJ2-1	TRBV27	CASSTPDWGYNEQFF	TGTGCCAGCAGTACCCCGGACTGGGGATACAATGAGCAGTTCTTC
TRBD1	NA	TRBJ2-1	TRBV25-1	CASSEYWAGGYEQFF	TGTGCCAGCAGTGAATATTGGGCAGGGGGATATGAGCAGTTCTTC